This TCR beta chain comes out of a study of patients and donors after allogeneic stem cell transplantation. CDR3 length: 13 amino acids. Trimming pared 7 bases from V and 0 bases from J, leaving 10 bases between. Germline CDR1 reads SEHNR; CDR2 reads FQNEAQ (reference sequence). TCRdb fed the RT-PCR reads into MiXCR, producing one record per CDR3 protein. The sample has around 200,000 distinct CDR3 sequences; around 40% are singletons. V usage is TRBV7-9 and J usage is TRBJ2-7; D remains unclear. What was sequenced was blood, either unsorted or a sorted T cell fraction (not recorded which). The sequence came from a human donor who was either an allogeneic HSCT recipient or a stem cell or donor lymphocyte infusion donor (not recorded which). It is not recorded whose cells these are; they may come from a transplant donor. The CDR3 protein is CASTRLDSYEQYF. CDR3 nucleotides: TGTGCCAGCACCCGACTGGACTCCTACGAGCAGTACTTC.